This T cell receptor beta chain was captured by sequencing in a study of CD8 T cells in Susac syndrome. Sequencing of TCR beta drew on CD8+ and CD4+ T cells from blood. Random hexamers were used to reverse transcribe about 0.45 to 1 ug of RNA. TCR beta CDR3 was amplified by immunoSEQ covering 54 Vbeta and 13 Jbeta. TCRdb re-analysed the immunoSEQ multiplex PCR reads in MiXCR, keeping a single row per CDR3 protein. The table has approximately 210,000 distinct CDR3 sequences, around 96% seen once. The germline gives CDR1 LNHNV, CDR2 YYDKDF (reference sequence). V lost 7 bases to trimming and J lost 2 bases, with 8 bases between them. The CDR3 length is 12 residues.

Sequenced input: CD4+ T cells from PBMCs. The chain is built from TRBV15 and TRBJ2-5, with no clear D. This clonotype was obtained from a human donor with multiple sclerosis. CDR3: CATTFLQETQYF. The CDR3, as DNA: TGTGCCACCACCTTTCTACAAGAGACCCAGTACTTC.